The 15 T cell receptor beta chains below were found in one sample sequenced in a study of blood T cells in healthy people across ages. A second PCR, run for about 7 to 11 cycles, used a sample-barcoded 5' primer plus a J-beta primer mix. TCRdb reprocessed the 5' RACE reads with MiXCR, giving one entry per CDR3 protein. The profile shows approximately 780,000 distinct CDR3 sequences, around a quarter of them singletons. These data also featured in a second study, about T cells of mothers and their children.

The specimen was blood. These TCRs come from a boy aged 5-17 years in good health.

This clonotype was counted only a few times. The chain carries TRBV4-1 and TRBJ2-7, with TRBD1 matching 10 bases. The germline gives CDR1 MGHRA, CDR2 YSYEKL. The V gene end was trimmed by 3 bases and the J gene end by 4 bases; junction bases not matched to a gene: 9. The CDR3 totals 16 residues. Written as DNA, the CDR3 is TGCGCCAGCAGCCATGAGGCCGGGACAGGGGTTTACGAGCAGTACTTC. Translation gives CASSHEAGTGVYEQYF.

V gene TRBV10-3 combines with J gene TRBJ2-1; D could derive from TRBD1 or TRBD2 (5 bases each). V dropped 7 bases and J dropped 8 bases, with 15 bases sitting between them. This CDR3 is built from 13 residues. Germline V gives CDR1 ENHRY, CDR2 SYGVKD. The CDR3 region has the DNA TGTGCCATCACGGCCAGGGAGTTGGATGAGCAGTTCTTC. This encodes CAITARELDEQFF.

This clonotype was seen more than once but under ten times. The chain has TRBV29-1 and TRBJ2-5; D may be TRBD1 or TRBD2 (5 bases each). Deletions cut 3 bases from V and 4 bases from J, with 12 bases between. Germline CDR1 SQVTM, CDR2 ANQGSEA. The CDR3 extends over 13 amino acids. Here the CDR3 reads CSVEPPGRETQYF. CDR3 sequence (DNA): TGCAGCGTTGAGCCCCCGGGGCGAGAGACCCAGTACTTC. The variable domain in full, with the rest retrieved from reference TRBV29-1 and TRBJ2-5, is SAVISQKPSRDICQRGTSLTIQCQVDSQVTMMFWYRQQPGQSLTLIATANQGSEATYESGFVIDKFPISRPNLTFSTLTVSNMSPEDSSIYLCSVEPPGRETQYFGPGTRLLVL.

This chain joins TRBV4-1 and TRBJ2-7, with D possibly being TRBD2 (6 bases). V was cut by 3 bases and J by 8 bases, with 14 bases left in between. CDR3 length equals 13 residues. Germline assignment: CDR1 MGHRA and CDR2 YSYEKL. CDR3 sequence reads: CASSQGLLSQQYF. Written as DNA, the CDR3 is TGCGCCAGCAGCCAGGGACTCCTTTCGCAGCAGTACTTC.

This chain links TRBV5-1 with TRBJ2-7, with a possible D match to TRBD1 (6 bases). Per germline, CDR1 SGHRS and CDR2 YFSETQ. V lost 7 bases, J lost 3 bases, and 14 bases lay in between. This CDR3 comprises 13 residues. The CDR3 DNA reads TGCGCCAGCGGAGACAGGTTCCACTACGAGCAGTACTTC. Translating it yields CASGDRFHYEQYF. The full variable domain, completed using reference TRBV5-1 and TRBJ2-7, is KAGVTQTPRYLIKTRGQQVTLSCSPISGHRSVSWYQQTPGQGLQFLFEYFSETQRNKGNFPGRFSGRQFSNSRSEMNVSTLELGDSALYLCASGDRFHYEQYFGPGTRLTVT.

This clonotype was counted only a few times. This chain uses TRBV6-5 with TRBJ2-6; D is undetermined. Germline V CDR1 and CDR2: MNHEY, SVGAGI. V was shortened by 0 bases and J by 6 bases, with 3 bases between the two germline ends. The CDR3 has 13 amino acids. CDR3 sequence: CASSYSEANVLTF. In DNA form, the CDR3 reads TGTGCCAGCAGTTACTCAGAGGCCAACGTCCTGACTTTC.

The rearrangement links TRBV15 to TRBJ1-1; 8 bases line up with TRBD1. The CDR3 consists of 12 residues. CDR1 LNHNV and CDR2 YYDKDF come from the germline V gene (reference sequence). V lost 0 bases to trimming and J lost 10 bases; unmatched junction nucleotides: 1. The CDR3 loop is CATSRDGQGAFF. As DNA, the CDR3 is TGTGCCACCAGCAGAGATGGACAGGGAGCTTTCTTT.

This clonotype came up a few times. The chain carries TRBV29-1 and TRBJ2-5, with D tentatively TRBD2 (7 bases). TRBJ2-1 explains the end of the DNA better; the J call may be wrong. Per the germline V gene, CDR1 is SQVTM and CDR2 is ANQGSEA. CDR3 length equals 13 residues. The CDR3 protein is CSTWAGANDEQFF. Here the CDR3 DNA reads TGCAGCACTTGGGCGGGGGCTAACGATGAGCAGTTCTTC.

This clonotype has a handful of counts. The rearrangement uses TRBV4-1 and TRBJ2-7, with 7 bases that match TRBD2. The CDR3 is 16 residues long. Germline lookup yields CDR1 MGHRA and CDR2 YSYEKL. The V segment lost 4 bases and the J segment 0 bases; nucleotides outside the gene matches: 9. CDR3 amino acids: CASSRDREESSYEQYF. The DNA for the CDR3 is TGCGCCAGCAGCCGGGACCGGGAGGAGAGCTCCTACGAGCAGTACTTC.

The table lists this clonotype with a few counts. The gene calls are TRBV7-6 and TRBJ2-5, with 15 bases identical to TRBD2. Germline trimming cut 4 bases from V and 7 bases from J; bases unmatched to any gene: 10. The germline V gene encodes CDR1 SGHVS and CDR2 FNYEAQ. CDR3 size: 17 residues. Here the CDR3 reads CASSSHGLAGGKGTQYF. CDR3 in DNA: TGTGCCAGCAGCTCGCACGGACTAGCGGGGGGGAAAGGGACCCAGTACTTC.

This clonotype was detected ten times or more. The J gene is TRBJ1-4, the V gene TRBV7-9; 8 bases are shared with TRBD1. Germline V gene data show CDR1 as SEHNR and CDR2 as FQNEAQ (reference sequence). CDR3 size: 14 residues. Losses at the gene ends were 4 bases for V and 8 bases for J; bases not matched to a gene: 6. For the CDR3, the DNA is TGTGCCAGCAGCTCCGACAGGGGAGGGGAAAAACTGTTTTTT. Its translation is CASSSDRGGEKLFF.

This clonotype was seen more than once but under ten times. The V gene is TRBV6-6, the J gene TRBJ2-5, with D perhaps TRBD1 or TRBD2 (5 bases each). V was pared by 8 bases and J by 7 bases, with 14 bases between. The CDR3 runs 12 residues. Germline-derived CDR1 and CDR2 are MNHNY and SVGAGI (reference sequence). DNA for the CDR3: TGTGCCAGCCGAAGAGGGGAAGGGACCCAGTACTTC. Protein product: CASRRGEGTQYF.

This clonotype showed up just a few times. The CDR3 spells CASSRDRLDEQYF. The DNA of the CDR3 is TGTGCCAGCAGTCGAGACCGTCTGGACGAGCAGTACTTC. The rearrangement uses TRBV7-3 and TRBJ2-7; D is ambiguous. The CDR3 runs 13 residues. The V end lost 6 bases, the J end lost 5 bases, and 14 bases lay between the germline ends. Germline V gives CDR1 SGHTA, CDR2 FQGTGA.

This clonotype was counted a few times. The V call is TRBV9, the J call TRBJ2-4, with D perhaps TRBD1 or TRBD2 (5 bases each). The CDR3 has 17 amino acids. The germline V gene has CDR1 SGDLS and CDR2 YYNGEE. Trimming took 4 bases from V and 0 from J, leaving 17 bases between them. CDR3 in DNA: TGTGCCAGCAGCCCGATGAGGGGAACTGGAGCCAAAAACATTCAGTACTTC. It codes for CASSPMRGTGAKNIQYF.

The table lists this clonotype with a few counts. The chain is built from TRBV7-9 and TRBJ2-1, with a possible D match to TRBD2 (6 bases). V lost 5 bases and J 1 base, leaving 12 bases between the germline ends. Germline CDR1 reads SEHNR; CDR2 reads FQNEAQ (reference sequence). The CDR3 has 15 residues. In DNA, the CDR3 is TGTGCCAGCAGCGCCATGGGACTGTCCTACAATGAGCAGTTCTTC. Its translation is CASSAMGLSYNEQFF.